The sequence of this T cell receptor beta chain was determined in a study of cytomegalovirus exposure and HLA in healthy donors. The assay was immunoSEQ multiplex PCR, and TCRdb's table has in-frame clones only and misses some. This sample carries over 250,000 clones, around 86% of them seen once, and the ten largest clones take less than 1.2%. As for this clone: Its antigen is not known.

Germline lookup yields CDR1 ENHRY and CDR2 SYGVKD. The ends lost 1 base at V and 3 bases at J; junction bases unmatched: 1. The CDR3 sequence is 15 residues long. Study-wide findings and caveats: Altogether, 150 to 200 TCR beta chains were recorded as cytomegalovirus-associated. Despite most TCR sequences being rare, some public TCRs occurred in many donors.

The chain combines TRBV10-3 with TRBJ1-1, with 11 bases that match TRBD1. The specimen was PBMCs. The TCR was taken from a woman between 18 and 29 years old in good health and CMV-seronegative. The CDR3 here is CAISEWGQGDTEAFF. The CDR3 nucleotides read TGTGCCATCAGTGAGTGGGGACAGGGGGACACTGAAGCTTTCTTT.